Shown below are 19 T cell receptor beta chains from a single sample sequenced in a study of T cell responses to AZD1222 COVID-19 vaccine (dated by TCRdb to the early 2020s). The time point label corresponds to: baseline before first vaccination. Libraries were made using the immunoSEQ multiplex PCR assay. TCRdb took this table from immuneACCESS and kept in-frame rearrangements with V and J called. Such tables lack part of the clones; where checked against another copy, unresolved V genes explain under half of the gap, and the rest is unexplained. This sample comprises 77,000 or so clones, about 87% of them detected only once. 15% to 20% of the sample is held by the ten biggest clonotypes. Sequencing was performed on peripheral blood, taken on day 0 of AZD1222 vaccination. These receptors originate from an adult in good health.

The chain uses TRBV19 and TRBJ1-1, with D maybe TRBD1 (5 bases). Trimming cost V 4 bases and J 0 bases, with 18 bases left between them. Germline CDR1 and CDR2: LNHDA and SQIVND (reference sequence). This CDR3 has 17 amino acids. This chain's CDR3 is CASSTDYGTPLNTEAFF. CDR3 bases: TGTGCCAGTAGTACCGACTACGGGACTCCCCTGAACACTGAAGCTTTCTTT.

V usage is TRBV5-4 and J usage is TRBJ1-5; D remains ambiguous. V lost 0 bases to trimming and J lost 10 bases, with 14 bases between them. The CDR3 runs 14 residues. Germline loops: CDR1 SGHNT, CDR2 YYREEE (reference sequence). In DNA form, the CDR3 reads TGTGCCAGCAGCTTGGGTCCAGGAGTGATACCCCAGCATTTT. Protein: CASSLGPGVIPQHF.

The chain combines TRBV5-1 with TRBJ1-1, with 7 bases that match TRBD1. Trimming took 2 bases from V and 0 from J; bases not matched to a gene: 7. The CDR3 covers 16 residues. Germline CDR1 reads SGHRS; CDR2 reads YFSETQ. This CDR3 is CASSLGTEGLNTEAFF. DNA for the CDR3: TGCGCCAGCAGCTTAGGGACAGAGGGGTTGAACACTGAAGCTTTCTTT.

The chain carries TRBV10-3 and TRBJ1-5, with 8 bases matching TRBD1. Germline values: CDR1 ENHRY, CDR2 SYGVKD. V was clipped by 0 bases and J by 7 bases; unmatched bases: 8. This CDR3 region has 16 residues. Here the CDR3 DNA reads TGTGCCATCAGTGAGTCCCGGACAGGGCAAGGACAGCCCCAGCATTTT. It specifies CAISESRTGQGQPQHF.

The V and J genes are TRBV5-1 and TRBJ2-5; perhaps TRBD2 as D (7 bases). Germline-derived CDR1 and CDR2 are SGHRS and YFSETQ. Deletions cut 9 bases from V and 1 base from J, with 19 bases between. The CDR3 contains 15 residues. Here the CDR3 reads CATARAAGAQETQYF. CDR3 bases: TGCGCCACCGCAAGAGCGGCGGGGGCCCAAGAGACCCAGTACTTC. Full variable domain (missing parts from reference TRBV5-1 and TRBJ2-5): KAGVTQTPRYLIKTRGQQVTLSCSPISGHRSVSWYQQTPGQGLQFLFEYFSETQRNKGNFPGRFSGRQFSNSRSEMNVSTLELGDSALYLCATARAAGAQETQYFGPGTRLLVL.

The CDR3 DNA is TGTGCCAGCAGCGACAGGGGTGAAATGAATCAGCCCCAGCATTTT. Its translation: CASSDRGEMNQPQHF. The chain has TRBV16 and TRBJ1-5; 8 bases match TRBD1. CDR3 length: 15 amino acids. The V gene's germline CDR1 is KGHSY and CDR2 FQNENV. Trimming removed 5 bases from V and 4 bases from J; junction bases left unmatched: 7. Combining the CDR3 with reference TRBV16 and TRBJ1-5 gives the whole variable domain GEEVAQTPKHLVRGEGQKAKLYCAPIKGHSYVFWYQQVLKNEFKFLISFQNENVFDETGMPKERFSAKCLPNSPCSLEIQATKLEDSAVYFCASSDRGEMNQPQHFGDGTRLSIL.

The chain is built from TRBV28 and TRBJ1-4, with a possible D match to TRBD1 (5 bases). The CDR3 has 16 amino acids. The germline V and J ends were trimmed by 3 bases and 6 bases, with 17 bases remaining between them. The V gene's germline CDR1 is MDHEN and CDR2 SYDVKM. CDR3 residues: CASSFHGTGGDEKLFF. DNA of the CDR3: TGTGCCAGCAGTTTTCATGGAACGGGGGGAGATGAAAAACTGTTTTTT.

This chain connects TRBV5-1 to TRBJ2-1, with D uncertain. The CDR3 runs to 14 residues. CDR1 is SGHRS, CDR2 YFSETQ, per germline. Trimming stripped 4 bases from V and 4 bases from J, with 12 bases between. Here the CDR3 DNA reads TGCGCCAGCAGCCGGCCCGGGCCATACAATGAGCAGTTCTTC. Its protein product is CASSRPGPYNEQFF.

This clone was seen a single time. V gene TRBV6-5 combines with J gene TRBJ1-6; no clear D gene. With 6 bases removed from V and 10 bases from J, the gap between germline ends came to 10 bases. The CDR3 runs 12 residues. Germline values: CDR1 MNHEY, CDR2 SVGAGI. DNA for the CDR3: TGTGCCAGCAGGGATTGGCAATCACCCCTCCACTTT. Translation gives CASRDWQSPLHF.

V is TRBV12-3 or TRBV12-4 and J is TRBJ1-1; D possibly corresponds to TRBD1 (6 bases). Trimming pared 7 bases from V and 8 bases from J, leaving 17 bases between. The CDR3 extends over 13 amino acids. The CDR3: CASKRTATGEAFF. In DNA, the CDR3 is TGTGCCAGCAAAAGGACTGCAACAGGGGAAGCTTTCTTT.

The genes are TRBV6-1 and TRBJ1-2; possible D gene TRBD1, 5 bases. CDR1 is MNHNS and CDR2 is SASEGT in the germline V gene. Trimming pared 0 bases from V and 8 bases from J, leaving 13 bases between. The CDR3 runs to 14 residues. CDR3 sequence reads: CASSEAVVGHGYTF. As DNA, the CDR3 is TGTGCCAGCAGTGAAGCCGTGGTGGGGCACGGCTACACCTTC.

The V call is TRBV7-9, the J call TRBJ2-3; a weak D match, TRBD2 (6 bases). V lost 6 bases to trimming and J lost 1 base, with 14 bases between them. The CDR3 is made up of 15 amino acids. Germline V gives CDR1 SEHNR, CDR2 FQNEAQ (reference sequence). CDR3 nucleotide sequence: TGTGCCAGCAGGTCGACTAGGCGGGGCACAGATACGCAGTATTTT. Protein sequence: CASRSTRRGTDTQYF.

This rearrangement joins TRBV6-2 or TRBV6-3 to TRBJ2-1, with 7 bases that match TRBD1. Unmatched junction bases numbered 3, after V lost 0 bases and J lost 4 bases. The CDR3 extends over 15 amino acids. CDR1 is MNHEY and CDR2 is SVGEGT in the germline V gene. Here the CDR3 DNA reads TGTGCCAGCAGTTACTCTGGGACAGAGTACAATGAGCAGTTCTTC. As protein: CASSYSGTEYNEQFF.

The rearrangement uses TRBV9 and TRBJ1-3; 7 bases are shared with TRBD1. The V segment lost 1 base and the J segment 0 bases; nucleotides outside the gene matches: 7. This CDR3 contains 17 residues. Germline V gene sequence: CDR1 SGDLS, CDR2 YYNGEE. This chain's CDR3 is CASSVWDSVSSGNTIYF. In DNA, the CDR3 is TGTGCCAGCAGCGTATGGGACAGCGTGAGCTCTGGAAACACCATATATTTT.

This chain links TRBV4-3 with TRBJ1-5; the D is unclear. Germline V CDR1 and CDR2: LGHNA, YSLEER. The V and J ends lost 0 bases and 2 bases respectively, with 14 bases between them. This CDR3 contains 17 residues. This CDR3 reads CASSQDRLSQGNQPQHF. In DNA form, the CDR3 reads TGCGCCAGCAGCCAAGATAGGCTCAGTCAGGGCAATCAGCCCCAGCATTTT.

This clone was seen a single time. The rearrangement uses TRBV5-1 and TRBJ1-6, with 7 bases identical to TRBD1. Losses at the gene ends were 0 bases for V and 5 bases for J; bases not matched to a gene: 2. The length of the CDR3 is 15 residues. Germline values: CDR1 SGHRS, CDR2 YFSETQ. CDR3 region: CASSLGQGNNSPLHF. CDR3 nucleotide sequence: TGCGCCAGCAGCTTGGGACAGGGTAATAATTCACCCCTCCACTTT.

In DNA form, the CDR3 reads TGTGCCAGAAGCTTGGTCATTTCTACAGGGGGCACTGAAGCTTTCTTT. Protein sequence: CARSLVISTGGTEAFF. The chain is built from TRBV5-3 and TRBJ1-1; TRBD1 matches 8 bases. TRBV5-3 is recorded as an ORF, its role being uncertain. This CDR3 contains 16 residues. With V trimmed by 0 bases and J by 4 bases, 8 bases remained unmatched.

This rearrangement joins TRBV30 to TRBJ2-3, with D possibly being TRBD1 (6 bases). Between the trimmed V and J ends, which lost 5 bases and 5 bases, there was a span of 8 bases. The germline gives CDR1 GTSNPN, CDR2 SVGIG (reference sequence). The length of the CDR3 is 11 residues. Here the CDR3 DNA reads TGTGCCTGGGGGGACAAAGATACGCAGTATTTT. It encodes CAWGDKDTQYF. Full variable domain (outside the CDR3, taken from reference TRBV30 and TRBJ2-3): SQTIHQWPATLVQPVGSPLSLECTVEGTSNPNLYWYRQAAGRGLQLLFYSVGIGQISSEVPQNLSASRPQDRQFILSSKKLLLSDSGFYLCAWGDKDTQYFGPGTRLTVL.

The V and J genes are TRBV6-5 and TRBJ1-6; a weak D match, TRBD1 (6 bases). Trimming removed 8 bases at V and 5 bases at J, with 10 bases between. The CDR3 consists of 13 residues. CDR1 is MNHEY and CDR2 is SVGAGI in the germline V gene. The CDR3 sequence: CASGTGNNSPLHF. CDR3 coding DNA: TGTGCCAGCGGAACAGGGAATAATTCACCCCTCCACTTT.